The next 27 T cell receptor beta chains were all read from a single sample in a study of beta chain features in type 1 diabetes. As every portion of the isolated RNA was reverse transcribed, the sequencing read expressed TCRB transcripts. The data were produced by immunoSEQ multiplex PCR, yet TCRdb's version contains in-frame clones alone and is incomplete. The data contain under 400,000 clones, 14% of them singletons. The source material was central memory CD4+ T cells from blood. The receptors come from a man in his thirties or forties in good health.

This clone occurred a few times. V and J are TRBV14 and TRBJ2-6; D is ambiguous. The CDR3 totals 15 residues. V was pared by 1 base and J by 2 bases, with 6 bases between. Germline values: CDR1 SGHDN, CDR2 FVKESK. The CDR3 reads CASSQGVTGANVLTF. The CDR3 DNA is TGTGCCAGCAGCCAAGGGGTTACTGGGGCCAACGTCCTGACTTTC.

In this sample, this clone turned up a few times. The CDR3 sequence: CASSSNLETQYF. CDR3 DNA sequence: TGTGCCAGCAGTTCCAATCTGGAGACCCAGTACTTC. The V gene is TRBV6-1, the J gene TRBJ2-5; D gene unclear. The CDR3 is 12 amino acids. In germline, CDR1 is MNHNS, CDR2 SASEGT. Trimming removed 5 bases from V and 5 bases from J, with 9 bases in between.

This clone has a count of ten or more. The sample carries other DNA sequences with the same CDR3. The rearrangement uses TRBV5-4 and TRBJ1-2; D is unclear. This CDR3 has 13 residues. Germline loops: CDR1 SGHNT, CDR2 YYREEE (reference sequence). Trimming removed 3 bases at V and 4 bases at J, with 10 bases between. CDR3 nucleotides: TGTGCCAGCAGCTCAGACGGAACCTATGGCTACACCTTC. Translation gives CASSSDGTYGYTF.

The V call is TRBV4-1, the J call TRBJ2-5; TRBD1 might be the D (6 bases). The CDR3 loop spans 13 amino acids. From germline, CDR1 is MGHRA and CDR2 YSYEKL. V dropped 4 bases and J dropped 4 bases, with 10 bases sitting between them. The CDR3 is CASSRLTGETQYF. The DNA of the CDR3 is TGCGCCAGCAGCCGCTTGACAGGAGAGACCCAGTACTTC.

The table lists this clone with many counts. The rearrangement uses TRBV11-2 and TRBJ2-5; no reliable D call. The CDR3 sequence is 12 residues long. V shed 3 bases and J shed 5 bases, with 7 bases lying between them. Germline V gene data show CDR1 as SGHAT and CDR2 as FQNNGV. The CDR3 nucleotides read TGTGCCAGCAGCTTCGGAGTTGAGACCCAGTACTTC. Protein sequence: CASSFGVETQYF.

This clone showed up just a few times. The CDR3 DNA reads as TGTGCCAGCAGTTTTCAGGGGACCCCTGTCTATGGCTACACCTTC. Protein sequence: CASSFQGTPVYGYTF. The chain is built from TRBV27 and TRBJ1-2; D may be TRBD1 (6 bases). The CDR3 spans 15 residues. The V end was cut by 3 bases, the J end by 4 bases, with 15 bases between. Germline V lookup: CDR1 MNHEY, CDR2 SMNVEV (reference sequence).

This clone has only a few counts. This chain joins TRBV18 and TRBJ1-1; D not certain. CDR3 size: 15 residues. The V gene's germline CDR1 is KGHSH and CDR2 LQKENI. Trimming stripped 0 bases from V and 0 bases from J, with 8 bases between. CDR3 amino acids: CASSPPARVNTEAFF. CDR3 nucleotides: TGTGCCAGCTCACCACCGGCGAGGGTGAACACTGAAGCTTTCTTT.

The DNA for the CDR3 is TGTGCCAGCAGCTTCGAGAAAGACTATGGCTACACCTTC. It specifies CASSFEKDYGYTF. The rearrangement joins TRBV5-6 to TRBJ1-2, with D uncertain. V was pared by 2 bases and J by 3 bases, with 8 bases between. Germline CDR1 is SGHDT and CDR2 is YYEEEE. This CDR3 is 13 amino acids long.

This clone showed up just a few times. The junction differs from germline at one of its ends, possibly a read error. The chain links TRBV7-8 to TRBJ1-2; the match to TRBD1 covers 8 bases. Germline V gene lookup returns CDR1 SGHVS and CDR2 FQNEAQ. The CDR3 is made up of 12 amino acids. The CDR3: CASSSMDRAIPF. CDR3 DNA sequence: TGTGCCAGCAGCTCAATGGACAGGGCCATCCCCTTC.

This clone occurred a few times. This rearrangement joins TRBV6-5 to TRBJ1-6; the D gene is possibly TRBD1 (5 bases). V dropped 7 bases and J dropped 10 bases, with 17 bases sitting between them. CDR1 and CDR2 from the germline V gene are MNHEY and SVGAGI. The length of the CDR3 is 14 residues. Here the CDR3 reads CASNFGRTRSPLHF. The CDR3 DNA reads as TGTGCCAGCAATTTCGGGCGGACAAGGTCACCCCTCCACTTT.

Of note for this clone: The same CDR3 also results from other DNA sequences found in this sample. DNA for the CDR3: TGTGCCAGCAGCTTAGTTTACACAGATACGCAGTATTTT. Its translation is CASSLVYTDTQYF. The genes are TRBV7-2 and TRBJ2-3; D gene unclear. The CDR3 loop spans 13 amino acids. Germline V lookup: CDR1 SGHTA, CDR2 FQGNSA. V lost 1 base and J 2 bases, leaving 4 bases between the germline ends. The whole variable domain, remainder taken from reference TRBV7-2 and TRBJ2-3, is GAGVSQSPSNKVTEKGKDVELRCDPISGHTALYWYRQSLGQGLEFLIYFQGNSAPDKSGLPSDRFSAERTGGSVSTLTIQRTQQEDSAVYLCASSLVYTDTQYFGPGTRLTVL.

The chain combines TRBV29-1 with TRBJ1-2; 9 bases align to TRBD1. CDR1 is SQVTM, CDR2 ANQGSEA, per germline. V gave up 7 bases and J gave up 8 bases; unmatched junction bases: 5. The CDR3 spans 11 residues. The CDR3 bases are TGCAGCGCTCTGGACAGGGGCGGCTACACCTTC. Residues: CSALDRGGYTF.

This clone came up a few times. The rearrangement uses TRBV30 and TRBJ1-2; TRBD1 is a possible D gene (5 bases). Trimming stripped 5 bases from V and 4 bases from J, with 17 bases between. The CDR3 runs 14 residues. Germline lookup yields CDR1 GTSNPN and CDR2 SVGIG (reference sequence). CDR3 region: CAWARDGRSYGYTF. The CDR3 coding sequence is TGTGCCTGGGCAAGGGACGGACGAAGCTATGGCTACACCTTC.

This clone was seen ten or more times. The chain has TRBV6-6 and TRBJ2-3, with TRBD2 matching 10 bases. CDR3 length equals 15 residues. The J segment lost 3 bases and the V segment lost 5 bases, leaving 5 bases of the junction unmatched. CDR1 MNHNY and CDR2 SVGAGI come from the germline V gene (reference sequence). Here the CDR3 DNA reads TGTGCCAGCAGTCAGCTAGCGGGGGATACAGATACGCAGTATTTT. Protein: CASSQLAGDTDTQYF.

The V call is TRBV12-5, the J call TRBJ2-5; D is perhaps TRBD2 (6 bases). V shed 0 bases and J shed 1 base, with 9 bases lying between them. Per the germline V gene, CDR1 is LGHNT and CDR2 is FRNRAP. CDR3 length: 15 residues. CDR3: CASGLVWRGQETQYF. CDR3 in DNA: TGTGCTAGTGGTTTGGTATGGAGGGGCCAAGAGACCCAGTACTTC.

The chain joins TRBV5-1 to TRBJ2-5; D unresolved. V was cut by 4 bases and J by 1 base, with 11 bases left in between. Germline loops: CDR1 SGHRS, CDR2 YFSETQ. This CDR3 spans 14 amino acids. Here the CDR3 reads CASSGTASQETQYF. CDR3 sequence (DNA): TGCGCCAGCAGCGGCACCGCCTCCCAAGAGACCCAGTACTTC.

This clone was seen a few times. The CDR3 DNA reads TGTGCCAGCAGTCTGCAGGGATTTGAGCAGTTCTTC. Protein: CASSLQGFEQFF. The chain recombines TRBV6-5 with TRBJ2-1; D possibly corresponds to TRBD1 (5 bases). There are 12 residues in the CDR3. Germline CDR1 is MNHEY and CDR2 is SVGAGI. Trimming shortened V by 5 bases and J by 9 bases, and 11 bases separated the two germline ends.

This sequence joins TRBV4-3 and TRBJ1-1, with no clear D. V was cut by 1 base and J by 1 base, with 13 bases left in between. Germline lookup yields CDR1 LGHNA and CDR2 YSLEER. CDR3 length: 16 amino acids. CDR3 region: CASSQVRAGWNTEAFF. The CDR3 region has the DNA TGCGCCAGCAGCCAAGTTCGGGCCGGCTGGAACACTGAAGCTTTCTTT.

This clone came up a few times. This chain links TRBV2 with TRBJ1-2; 7 nucleotides line up with TRBD1. The V segment lost 6 bases and the J segment 6 bases; nucleotides outside the gene matches: 10. Germline-derived CDR1 and CDR2 are SNHLY and FYNNEI. The CDR3 has 14 amino acids. CDR3 sequence reads: CASSQQGNPNGYTF. DNA of the CDR3: TGTGCCAGCAGCCAACAGGGGAATCCGAATGGCTACACCTTC.

The chain couples TRBV5-1 to TRBJ2-5; perhaps TRBD1 as D (5 bases). Per germline, CDR1 SGHRS and CDR2 YFSETQ. The V end lost 1 base, the J end lost 4 bases, and 11 bases lay between the germline ends. The CDR3 is 14 amino acids. The CDR3 DNA is TGCGCCAGCAGCTTGTCGGCAGGGCGAGAGACCCAGTACTTC. Translation: CASSLSAGRETQYF.

This chain joins TRBV5-4 and TRBJ2-5; 8 nucleotides match TRBD1. The V gene's germline CDR1 is SGHNT and CDR2 YYREEE (reference sequence). The V segment lost 1 base and the J segment 5 bases; nucleotides outside the gene matches: 1. This CDR3 region has 13 residues. CDR3 region: CASSLRTGETQYF. The CDR3 DNA sequence: TGTGCCAGCAGCTTGAGGACAGGGGAGACCCAGTACTTC. The full variable domain, completed using reference TRBV5-4 and TRBJ2-5, is ETGVTQSPTHLIKTRGQQVTLRCSSQSGHNTVSWYQQALGQGPQFIFQYYREEENGRGNFPPRFSGLQFPNYSSELNVNALELDDSALYLCASSLRTGETQYFGPGTRLLVL.

V usage is TRBV7-6 and J usage is TRBJ2-5, with 8 positions matching TRBD2. The CDR3 is made up of 15 amino acids. Trimming removed 2 bases from V and 6 bases from J; junction bases left unmatched: 8. CDR1 and CDR2 from the germline V gene are SGHVS and FNYEAQ. CDR3 coding DNA: TGTGCCAGCAGCTTACGCTCAAGCGGGGGTAAGACCCAGTACTTC. Translated: CASSLRSSGGKTQYF.

This clone was counted a few times. The V and J genes are TRBV6-5 and TRBJ1-5, with unresolved D. The CDR3 has 13 residues. The V end lost 5 bases, the J end lost 4 bases, and 9 bases lay between the germline ends. CDR1 and CDR2 from the germline V gene are MNHEY and SVGAGI. The CDR3 DNA is TGTGCCAGCAGTGGACGAGCAAATCAGCCCCAGCATTTT. It specifies CASSGRANQPQHF.

This clone was counted only a few times. This chain uses TRBV7-9 with TRBJ1-3; the D is unclear. Trimming stripped 5 bases from V and 4 bases from J, with 6 bases between. CDR3 length: 12 amino acids. Germline-derived CDR1 and CDR2 are SEHNR and FQNEAQ (reference sequence). In DNA form, the CDR3 reads TGTGCCAGCAGCCAATGGGGAAACACCATATATTTT. The encoded protein is CASSQWGNTIYF.

This clone was detected only a few times. In DNA, the CDR3 is TGTGCCAGTAGTTACCGGACGGGTCAAGAGACCCAGTACTTC. Translating it yields CASSYRTGQETQYF. This chain connects TRBV19 to TRBJ2-5; D uncertain. CDR3 length: 14 residues. Trimming cost V 5 bases and J 2 bases, with 12 bases left between them. Germline V CDR1 and CDR2: LNHDA, SQIVND (reference sequence).

This sequence joins TRBV7-7 and TRBJ2-1; a possible D gene is TRBD1 (7 bases). The CDR3 length is 14 residues. Germline V gives CDR1 SSHAT, CDR2 FNYEAQ (reference sequence). Trimming removed 5 bases from V and 14 bases from J, with 22 bases in between. The CDR3 DNA sequence: TGTGCCAGCAGCCACCTAGGGGGGCAGGGGGTGAAGTTCTTC. This gives the protein CASSHLGGQGVKFF.

V usage is TRBV7-2 and J usage is TRBJ2-5, with D possibly matching TRBD1 (6 bases). Germline V gene data show CDR1 as SGHTA and CDR2 as FQGNSA. This CDR3 has 15 amino acids. V was shortened by 5 bases and J by 1 base, with 14 bases between the two germline ends. As DNA, the CDR3 is TGTGCCAGCAGCCGAACTACAGGGTCCCAAGAGACCCAGTACTTC. Protein: CASSRTTGSQETQYF.